The rows below give T cell receptor beta chains drawn from one sample of a study of identical twins. TCRdb reprocessed the 5' RACE reads with MiXCR, giving one entry per CDR3 protein. The sample holds under 450,000 distinct CDR3 sequences, approximately 17% seen once. The sequencing sample was made of naive T cells sorted from blood. Receptors were obtained from a man aged 50-60 years in good health. Each CDR3 is given with its conserved first and last residue. A D gene is named only where the DNA matches it firmly. Size tells how often a clone was seen (once, few, many) or the class of an expanded clone, and some rows leave it out.

d_gene	v_gene	abundance	j_gene	CDR3nt	CDR3aa
.	TRBV5-1	many	TRBJ2-7	TGCGCCAGCAGCTTAGGACAGATATTCTACGAGCAGTACTTC	CASSLGQIFYEQYF
.	TRBV20-1	.	TRBJ2-5	TGCAGTGCCCGGGACATACAACAGGGGACCCAGTACTTC	CSARDIQQGTQYF
.	TRBV18	many	TRBJ2-5	TGCGCCAGCAGCCCCCGTGAGGAGACCCAGTACTTC	CASSPREETQYF
.	TRBV5-5	.	TRBJ2-5	TGTGCCAGCAGCCTTCTGGACGGGCAAGAGACCCAGTACTTC	CASSLLDGQETQYF
.	TRBV3-1	.	TRBJ2-1	TGTGCCAGCAGCCAAGTATTAGGGTTCCACAATGAGCAGTTCTTC	CASSQVLGFHNEQFF
TRBD1	TRBV6-2/TRBV6-3	few	TRBJ2-3	TGTGCCAGCAGTTCCGACAGGGGATGGTCAGATACGCAGTATTTT	CASSSDRGWSDTQYF
.	TRBV10-3	.	TRBJ2-7	TGTGCCATCAGTGACGGTTACGAGCAGTACTTC	CAISDGYEQYF
TRBD1	TRBV11-2	many	TRBJ2-5	TGTGCCAGCAGCCTTTTAGGACAGGGCACGGTCTTC	CASSLLGQGTVF
.	TRBV5-4	.	TRBJ2-1	TGTGCCAGCAGCTTGGCCAAGTCAACACCAAAGCAGTTCTTC	CASSLAKSTPKQFF
.	TRBV24-1	many	TRBJ1-5	TGTGCCACCAGTGATAGCGGGGTCAATCAGCCCCAGCATTTT	CATSDSGVNQPQHF
.	TRBV4-2	few	TRBJ2-3	TGTGCCAGCAGCCAGATTTACGGCCAAGGGGCCGATACGCAGTATTTT	CASSQIYGQGADTQYF
.	TRBV7-8	.	TRBJ2-7	TGTGCCAGCAGCCAAGGAGTCTGGGAGCAGTACTTC	CASSQGVWEQYF
.	TRBV28	.	TRBJ2-7	TGTGCCAGCAATCCGTTCCTAGTCAGCGAGCAGTACTTC	CASNPFLVSEQYF
.	TRBV29-1	many	TRBJ1-4	TGCAGCGTTGAAGATCCCGGCGGTAATGAAAAACTGTTTTTT	CSVEDPGGNEKLFF
TRBD2	TRBV11-2	.	TRBJ2-1	TGTGCCAGCAGCTCGCTTAGCGGGATCTACAATGAGCAGTTCTTC	CASSSLSGIYNEQFF
.	TRBV4-3	.	TRBJ2-2	TGCGCCAGCAGCCGGCCTGGACACGGGGAGCTGTTTTTT	CASSRPGHGELFF
TRBD2	TRBV25-1	many	TRBJ2-7	TGTGCCAGCAGCCAGACTAGCGGGAGGTCCGAGCAGTACTTC	CASSQTSGRSEQYF
.	TRBV27	.	TRBJ2-1	TGTGCCAGCAGTCTAACCGGGGGGTCACAGGGATACAATGAGCAGTTCTTC	CASSLTGGSQGYNEQFF
.	TRBV27	many	TRBJ2-3	TGTGCCAGCAGTTTATTGGGTTTTCGTGTGATGGATACGCAGTATTTT	CASSLLGFRVMDTQYF
.	TRBV29-1	many	TRBJ2-1	TGCAGCGTTGAAGTACCCCCGCGCGACAATGAGCAGTTCTTC	CSVEVPPRDNEQFF
TRBD1	TRBV4-2	many	TRBJ1-5	TGTGCCAGCAGCCGATACAGGGGGCAGCCCCAGCATTTT	CASSRYRGQPQHF
TRBD1	TRBV4-1	many	TRBJ2-7	TGCGCCAGTCGTCGGGGGCCAGGGGGCAACGAGCAGTACTTC	CASRRGPGGNEQYF
.	TRBV11-2	.	TRBJ2-7	TGTGCCAGCAGCTTAGTAGCTGGTCACGCGGACTACGAGCAGTACTTC	CASSLVAGHADYEQYF
.	TRBV12-3/TRBV12-4	few	TRBJ1-2	TGTGCCAGCAGTTCCTATAAGTCCTGGGGCTACACCTTC	CASSSYKSWGYTF
TRBD2	TRBV18	many	TRBJ2-3	TGTGCCAGCTCACCCCCCGTCGGACTAGCGGGAGGTGGCACAGATACGCAGTATTTT	CASSPPVGLAGGGTDTQYF
TRBD2	TRBV7-6	.	TRBJ2-2	TGTGCCAGCAGCTCCCATGAGCGGGGGCCTAACACCGGGGAGCTGTTTTTT	CASSSHERGPNTGELFF
.	TRBV18	few	TRBJ2-3	TGTGCCAGCTCACCACAAGTAGGTCGGTATTCAGATACGCAGTATTTT	CASSPQVGRYSDTQYF
.	TRBV5-1	many	TRBJ2-1	TGCGCCAGCAGCTTGGCGGCCAGGGCTTTATACAATGAGCAGTTCTTC	CASSLAARALYNEQFF
TRBD1	TRBV5-6	many	TRBJ2-7	TGTGCCAGCAGCTTAGAAGGACAGGGGGGCGAGCAGTACTTC	CASSLEGQGGEQYF
.	TRBV2	.	TRBJ2-2	TGTGCCAGCAGTCCTAAGAGGACCGGGGAGCTGTTTTTT	CASSPKRTGELFF
TRBD2	TRBV4-2	few	TRBJ2-3	TGTGCCAGCAGCCCACCACTAGCGGGGATCACAGATACGCAGTATTTT	CASSPPLAGITDTQYF
TRBD1	TRBV5-1	few	TRBJ1-6	TGCGCCAGCAGCTCCATACAGGGGGCGAATTCACCCCTCCACTTT	CASSSIQGANSPLHF
.	TRBV7-2	.	TRBJ2-7	TGTGCCAGCAGCCGACAATCGACAGGTCACTCCTACGAGCAGTACTTC	CASSRQSTGHSYEQYF
TRBD2	TRBV27	few	TRBJ2-1	TGTGCCAGCGGTACCGGGGGGAAGTTCTACAATGAGCAGTTCTTC	CASGTGGKFYNEQFF
.	TRBV5-1	few	TRBJ2-2	TGCGCCAGCAGCTTGGCTATGAACACCGGGGAGCTGTTTTTT	CASSLAMNTGELFF
.	TRBV12-3/TRBV12-4	many	TRBJ2-7	TGTGCCAGCAGTTCGGGACGGTACTCCTACGAGCAGTACTTC	CASSSGRYSYEQYF
TRBD1	TRBV10-3	.	TRBJ1-3	TGTGCCATCAGCGGGCAGGGGGCTGGAAACACCATATATTTT	CAISGQGAGNTIYF
TRBD1	TRBV5-1	once	TRBJ2-7	TGCGCCAGCAGCTTCGGACAGGGAAAAGGCTGCGAGCAGTACTTC	CASSFGQGKGCEQYF
.	TRBV20-1	few	TRBJ2-2	TGCAGTGCTAGAGATCACCCCCTGCTTAACACCGGGGAGCTGTTTTTT	CSARDHPLLNTGELFF
.	TRBV12-3/TRBV12-4	.	TRBJ1-3	TGTGCCAGCAGTCCGTCCCGAAACACCATATATTTT	CASSPSRNTIYF
.	TRBV6-2/TRBV6-3	many	TRBJ1-1	TGTGCCAGCACCGCACATGCTAGAGATACTGAAGCTTTCTTT	CASTAHARDTEAFF
TRBD1	TRBV6-2/TRBV6-3	few	TRBJ2-3	TGTGCCAGCAGTTACCCCATCGGGACAGGGGCAGATACGCAGTATTTT	CASSYPIGTGADTQYF
.	TRBV5-5	.	TRBJ2-5	TGTGCCAGCAGCTTGGGAGGGGAGTGGGAGACCCAGTACTTC	CASSLGGEWETQYF
.	TRBV19	many	TRBJ1-6	TGTGCCAGTAGTGCCGGACTGGGGGATAATTCACCCCTCCACTTT	CASSAGLGDNSPLHF
TRBD2	TRBV7-8	few	TRBJ2-7	TGTGCCAGCAGCTTAAAGTCTAGCGGGGTTAAAAACTACGAGCAGTACTTC	CASSLKSSGVKNYEQYF
TRBD2	TRBV15	.	TRBJ2-3	TGTGCCACCAGCAGAGGGTCTAGCGGGGGGAAAAATACGCAGTATTTT	CATSRGSSGGKNTQYF
TRBD2	TRBV4-1	few	TRBJ2-7	TGCGCCAGCAGCCAAGATACGGCTAGCGGGACCTACGAGCAGTACTTC	CASSQDTASGTYEQYF
TRBD1	TRBV6-5	many	TRBJ1-2	TGTGCCAGCAGTTACGGGGGACAGCTCCAATCCCACTATGGCTACACCTTC	CASSYGGQLQSHYGYTF
TRBD1	TRBV4-3	many	TRBJ2-3	TGCGCCAGCAGCTCCGGGACAGGGAGGATGGGCACAGATACGCAGTATTTT	CASSSGTGRMGTDTQYF
TRBD1	TRBV4-2	many	TRBJ1-1	TGTGCCAGCAGACCAGGGGGCTCGAACACTGAAGCTTTCTTT	CASRPGGSNTEAFF